This T cell receptor (beta chain) appears in the sequencing data of a study of a mutant IDH1 vaccine in newly diagnosed glioma. Study-wide background: Following radiotherapy alone, or alongside temozolomide cycles, vaccination was started after an interval of 4-6 weeks. Patients previously underwent radiotherapy, temozolomide, or both, and most underwent both. Study-wide points: Variations in leading peripheral T cell clonotypes appeared to have no connection with pseudoprogression.

Trimming removed 4 bases from V and 5 bases from J; junction bases left unmatched: 13. From germline, CDR1 is MGHRA and CDR2 YSYEKL. The CDR3 sequence is 16 residues long. Sequenced by immunoSEQ multiplex PCR; TCRdb stores in-frame clones only, minus some. This sample has about 94,000 clones, with roughly 90% found just once. As for time point: week 47, end of study. Topical imiquimod was applied with each vaccine dose, which held 300 ug of mutant IDH1 20-mer peptide. Vaccinations, eight in total, occurred in weeks 1, 3, 5, 7, 11, 15, 19, 23. Turning to this clone: The antigen is unknown.

Source: PBMCs, taken from a glioma patient whose treatment included an IDH1 peptide vaccine. This TCR was sampled from a woman aged 45-65 years with glioma. The J gene is TRBJ2-5, the V gene TRBV4-1, with 7 bases lining up with TRBD1. This chain's CDR3 is CASSPYNLDRAETQYF. CDR3 nucleotides: TGCGCCAGCAGCCCCTATAACCTTGACAGGGCTGAGACCCAGTACTTC.